This T cell receptor (beta chain) was documented in a study of blood T cells in healthy people across ages. Sample-barcoded 5' priming and a J-beta primer mix drove a second PCR of roughly 7 to 11 cycles. MiXCR, applied by TCRdb to the 5' RACE reads, yields one record per CDR3 protein. The table lists approximately 1,000,000 distinct CDR3 sequences, around two fifths of them singletons. This CDR3 contains 15 residues. The V and J ends lost 2 bases and 14 bases, in that order; junction bases with no gene match: 13. CDR1 and CDR2 (germline): ENHRY, SYGVKD. This clonotype was obtained from a man aged 18 to 29 in good health. The V and J genes are TRBV10-3 and TRBJ1-5; 9 nucleotides line up with TRBD1. Sequencing was done on a sample of blood. The DNA for the CDR3 is TGTGCCATCAGTGAGCGACAGGACAGGGGTAGTTCCAAGCATTTT. Its translation is CAISERQDRGSSKHF.